Presented here are 15 T cell receptor beta chains from one specimen sequenced in a study of T cell repertoires in cytomegalovirus infection (dated by TCRdb to between 2017 and 2020). Sequencing took place on an Illumina HiSeq 1500. TCRdb reran the public reads through fastp at Q25 and MiXCR, keeping productive beta chains. Each record represents a unique CDR3 protein, reported with the most common genes and DNA among its rows. Counted in this sample were about 310,000 distinct CDR3 sequences; 20% to 30% of them appeared once. The leading ten clones occupy roughly 13% of the sample. The antigens of these receptors remain unknown. The label giving this sample's treatment or condition can be read as: in vitro stimulation with specific CMV peptide epitopes to enrich CMV-specific T cells. The sequencing used cultured PBMCs, collected from culture after CMV antigen stimulation. The source is a human donor in good health (CMV status not recorded). Some clones in this sample may be carry-over from other donors' samples.

V gene TRBV5-4 combines with J gene TRBJ2-5; a weak D match, TRBD2 (7 bases). Germline CDR1 SGHNT, CDR2 YYREEE (reference sequence). The V end lost 5 bases, the J end lost 2 bases, and 22 bases lay between the germline ends. CDR3 size: 17 residues. As DNA, the CDR3 is TGTGCCAGCAGTTTTGAGGGGGGGGCGGAGAATCAAGAGACCCAGTACTTC. Translation: CASSFEGGAENQETQYF.

V usage is TRBV4-3 and J usage is TRBJ1-1, with 7 bases matching TRBD1. Looked up from germline, CDR1 is LGHNA and CDR2 is YSLEER. This CDR3 is 13 amino acids long. J lost 10 bases, V lost 4 bases, and 9 bases had no gene match. The CDR3 sequence is CASSRTDRVGAFF. The CDR3 DNA sequence: TGCGCCAGCAGCCGCACAGACAGGGTAGGAGCTTTCTTT.

This clonotype was seen repeatedly, ten times or more. The CDR3 protein is CASSKASGRFYNEQFF. DNA for the CDR3: TGTGCCAGTAGTAAGGCTAGCGGGAGGTTCTACAATGAGCAGTTCTTC. The chain is built from TRBV19 and TRBJ2-1; TRBD2 aligns across 11 bases. Germline trimming cut 4 bases from V and 3 bases from J; bases unmatched to any gene: 5. This CDR3 spans 16 amino acids. The germline CDR1 and CDR2 sequences are LNHDA and SQIVND (reference sequence). The entire variable domain, with the rest obtained from reference TRBV19 and TRBJ2-1, is as follows: DGGITQSPKYLFRKEGQNVTLSCEQNLNHDAMYWYRQDPGQGLRLIYYSQIVNDFQKGDIAEGYSVSREKKESFPLTVTSAQKNPTAFYLCASSKASGRFYNEQFFGPGTRLTVL.

The chain uses TRBV14 and TRBJ2-1; 8 nucleotides align to TRBD2. Looked up from germline, CDR1 is SGHDN and CDR2 is FVKESK. The V segment lost 1 base and the J segment 4 bases; nucleotides outside the gene matches: 12. This CDR3 contains 18 residues. CDR3 amino acids: CASSQVLPIAGPYNEQFF. The CDR3 bases are TGTGCCAGCAGCCAAGTTTTACCCATAGCGGGACCTTACAATGAGCAGTTCTTC.

V and J are TRBV9 and TRBJ1-1; no reliable D call. The CDR3 is made up of 12 amino acids. V shed 3 bases and J shed 2 bases, with 5 bases lying between them. CDR1 is SGDLS and CDR2 is YYNGEE in the germline V gene. Here the CDR3 reads CASSDSNTEAFF. The CDR3 DNA reads as TGTGCCAGCAGCGACAGTAACACTGAAGCTTTCTTT.

The sample holds many counts of this clonotype. This chain links TRBV28 with TRBJ2-1; no firm D call. The V gene lost 6 bases and the J gene lost 1 base, with 37 bases spanning the gap. The germline V gene encodes CDR1 MDHEN and CDR2 SYDVKM. This CDR3 contains 23 residues. In DNA form, the CDR3 reads TGTGCCAGCAGGAGAAAGCTACACGGGTCAGGCCCACCCCCACCCTCTTCCTACAATGAGCAGTTCTTC. This gives the protein CASRRKLHGSGPPPPSSYNEQFF.

This clonotype has a handful of counts. The chain has TRBV5-1 and TRBJ2-1; D gene unclear. Germline V gene lookup returns CDR1 SGHRS and CDR2 YFSETQ. Trimming cost V 4 bases and J 3 bases, with 14 bases left between them. The length of the CDR3 is 15 residues. The CDR3 loop reads CASSGIFGVYNEQFF. CDR3 bases: TGCGCCAGCAGCGGGATCTTTGGAGTCTACAATGAGCAGTTCTTC.

The chain is built from TRBV20-1 and TRBJ2-7; D remains ambiguous. V was trimmed by 0 bases and J by 5 bases, leaving 11 bases between them. The CDR3 covers 13 residues. Germline V gives CDR1 DFQATT, CDR2 SNEGSKA (reference sequence). For the CDR3, the DNA is TGCAGTGCTAGAGATACGATTTCCGACGAGCAGTACTTC. Its protein is CSARDTISDEQYF.

This clonotype was detected many times. This chain links TRBV7-2 with TRBJ2-2, with TRBD2 identical over 10 bases. CDR1 and CDR2 from the germline V gene are SGHTA and FQGNSA. This CDR3 is 15 amino acids long. Germline trimming cut 3 bases from V and 7 bases from J; bases unmatched to any gene: 5. CDR3 residues: CASSLSLAGYGELFF. DNA of the CDR3: TGTGCCAGCAGCTTGTCACTAGCGGGATACGGGGAGCTGTTTTTT.

This clonotype was recorded a few times. This chain links TRBV12-3 or TRBV12-4 with TRBJ2-1, with a tentative D call TRBD2 (6 bases). Trimming shortened V by 5 bases and J by 9 bases, and 11 bases separated the two germline ends. This CDR3 contains 12 residues. The CDR3 nucleotides read TGTGCCAGCAGTCCCGGGACTCCTGAGCAGTTCTTC. Amino acids: CASSPGTPEQFF.

This clonotype was recorded at least ten times. This chain connects TRBV7-8 to TRBJ2-5, with a tentative D call TRBD2 (5 bases). In germline, CDR1 is SGHVS, CDR2 FQNEAQ. V lost 1 base and J 3 bases, leaving 12 bases between the germline ends. The CDR3 runs to 15 residues. The CDR3 region is CASSLELEREETQYF. CDR3 DNA: TGTGCCAGCAGCTTAGAATTAGAGAGGGAAGAGACCCAGTACTTC.

The V call is TRBV7-2, the J call TRBJ2-3; D unresolved. V lost 7 bases and J lost 8, with 16 bases in between. The CDR3 loop spans 13 amino acids. The V gene's germline CDR1 is SGHTA and CDR2 FQGNSA. The CDR3 nucleotides read TGTGCCAGCACCCCTTCCGGAGTAGGTACGCAGTATTTT. Amino acid sequence: CASTPSGVGTQYF.

This rearrangement joins TRBV6-2 or TRBV6-3 to TRBJ2-1; 8 bases match TRBD1. With 4 bases clipped from V and 12 bases from J, the junction kept 5 bases outside the gene matches. The CDR3 length is 12 residues. In germline, CDR1 is MNHEY, CDR2 SVGEGT. The CDR3 is CASSFLDRVQFF. The CDR3 region has the DNA TGTGCCAGCAGTTTTTTGGACAGGGTGCAGTTCTTC.

The J gene is TRBJ1-6, the V gene TRBV4-2; D unclear. Germline CDR1 is LGHNA and CDR2 is YNFKEQ. The CDR3 length is 13 residues. The V end lost 2 bases, the J end lost 4 bases, and 3 bases lay between the germline ends. The CDR3 nucleotides are TGTGCCAGCAGCCAACCTTATAATTCACCCCTCCACTTT. The encoded protein is CASSQPYNSPLHF.

This chain's CDR3 is CASSKSSIQETQYF. The CDR3 bases are TGTGCCAGCAGCAAGAGTTCTATTCAAGAGACCCAGTACTTC. The rearrangement links TRBV7-9 to TRBJ2-5; no reliable D call. The CDR3 spans 14 residues. In germline, CDR1 is SEHNR, CDR2 FQNEAQ (reference sequence). Between the trimmed V and J ends, which lost 5 bases and 2 bases, there was a span of 12 bases.